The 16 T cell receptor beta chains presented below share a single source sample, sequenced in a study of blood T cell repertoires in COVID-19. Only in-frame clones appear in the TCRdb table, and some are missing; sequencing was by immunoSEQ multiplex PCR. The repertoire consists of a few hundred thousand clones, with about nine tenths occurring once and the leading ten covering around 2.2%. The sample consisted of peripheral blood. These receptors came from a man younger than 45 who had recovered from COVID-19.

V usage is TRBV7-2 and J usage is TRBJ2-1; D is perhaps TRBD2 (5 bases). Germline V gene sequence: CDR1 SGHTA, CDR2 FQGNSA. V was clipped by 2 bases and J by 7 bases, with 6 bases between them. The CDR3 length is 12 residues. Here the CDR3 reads CASSLSGNEQFF. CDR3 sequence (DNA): TGTGCCAGCAGCTTATCGGGGAATGAGCAGTTCTTC.

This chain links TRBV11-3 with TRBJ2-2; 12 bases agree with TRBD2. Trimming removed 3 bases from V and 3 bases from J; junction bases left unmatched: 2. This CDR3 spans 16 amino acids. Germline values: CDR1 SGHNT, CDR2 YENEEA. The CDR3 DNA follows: TGTGCCAGCAGCTTGACTAGCGGGGGATACACCGGGGAGCTGTTTTTT. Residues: CASSLTSGGYTGELFF.

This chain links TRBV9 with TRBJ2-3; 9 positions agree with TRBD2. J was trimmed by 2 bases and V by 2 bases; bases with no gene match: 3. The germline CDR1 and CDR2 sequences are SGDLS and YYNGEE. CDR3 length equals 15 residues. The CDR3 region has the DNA TGTGCCAGCAGCGTCTTAGCGGGGGCCACAGATACGCAGTATTTT. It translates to CASSVLAGATDTQYF.

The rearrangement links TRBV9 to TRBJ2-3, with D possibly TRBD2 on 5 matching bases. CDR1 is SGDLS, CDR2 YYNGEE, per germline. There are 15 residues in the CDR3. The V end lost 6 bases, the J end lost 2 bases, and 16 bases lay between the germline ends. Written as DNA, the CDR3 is TGTGCCAGCATCCCCTCCGGGGATATCACAGATACGCAGTATTTT. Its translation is CASIPSGDITDTQYF.

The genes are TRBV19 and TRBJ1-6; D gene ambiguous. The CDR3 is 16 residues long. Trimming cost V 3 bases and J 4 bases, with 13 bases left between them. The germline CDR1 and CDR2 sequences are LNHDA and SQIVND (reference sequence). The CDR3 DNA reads TGTGCCAGTAGTATGAGTGTCCTAATTTATAATTCACCCCTCCACTTT. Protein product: CASSMSVLIYNSPLHF.

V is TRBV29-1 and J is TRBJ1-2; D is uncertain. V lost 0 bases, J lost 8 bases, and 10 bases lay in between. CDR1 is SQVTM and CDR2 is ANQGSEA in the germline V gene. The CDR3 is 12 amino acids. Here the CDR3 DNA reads TGCAGCGTTGAAGATTATCCAGGCGGCTACACCTTC. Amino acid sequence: CSVEDYPGGYTF.

The CDR3 loop is CASSPGTSGVRDTQYF. The CDR3 DNA sequence: TGTGCCAGCAGCCCTGGGACTAGCGGGGTGAGGGATACGCAGTATTTT. This chain connects TRBV5-8 to TRBJ2-3, with 13 bases fitting TRBD2. The CDR3 runs to 16 residues. The germline CDR1 and CDR2 sequences are SGHTS and YDEGEE. The V gene end was trimmed by 4 bases and the J gene end by 6 bases; junction bases not matched to a gene: 8.

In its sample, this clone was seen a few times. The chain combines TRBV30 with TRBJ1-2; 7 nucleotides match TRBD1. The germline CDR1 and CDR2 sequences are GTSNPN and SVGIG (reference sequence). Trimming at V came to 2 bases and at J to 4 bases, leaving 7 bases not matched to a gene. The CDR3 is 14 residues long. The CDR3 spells CAWSWTNRGYGYTF. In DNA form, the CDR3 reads TGTGCCTGGAGTTGGACGAACAGGGGCTATGGCTACACCTTC.

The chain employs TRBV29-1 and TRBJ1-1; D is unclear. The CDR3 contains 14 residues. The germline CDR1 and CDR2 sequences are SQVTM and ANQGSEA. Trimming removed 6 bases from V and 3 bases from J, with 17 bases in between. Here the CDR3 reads CSVSKRLSDTEAFF. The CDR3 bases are TGCAGCGTGTCTAAGAGGCTGTCGGACACTGAAGCTTTCTTT. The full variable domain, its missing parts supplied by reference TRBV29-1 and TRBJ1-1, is SAVISQKPSRDICQRGTSLTIQCQVDSQVTMMFWYRQQPGQSLTLIATANQGSEATYESGFVIDKFPISRPNLTFSTLTVSNMSPEDSSIYLCSVSKRLSDTEAFFGQGTRLTVV.

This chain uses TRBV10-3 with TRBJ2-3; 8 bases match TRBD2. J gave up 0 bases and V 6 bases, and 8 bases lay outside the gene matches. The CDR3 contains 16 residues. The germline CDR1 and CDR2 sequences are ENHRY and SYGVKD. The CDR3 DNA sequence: TGTGCCATCAGGCCAACTAGCGGCGCTAGCACAGATACGCAGTATTTT. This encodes CAIRPTSGASTDTQYF.

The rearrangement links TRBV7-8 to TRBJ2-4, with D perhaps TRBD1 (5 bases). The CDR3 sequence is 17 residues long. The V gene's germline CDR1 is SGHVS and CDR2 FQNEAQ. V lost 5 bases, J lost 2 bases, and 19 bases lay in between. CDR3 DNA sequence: TGTGCCAGCAGCGCCGGATGGGGCCCAATGACCAAAAACATTCAGTACTTC. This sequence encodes CASSAGWGPMTKNIQYF.

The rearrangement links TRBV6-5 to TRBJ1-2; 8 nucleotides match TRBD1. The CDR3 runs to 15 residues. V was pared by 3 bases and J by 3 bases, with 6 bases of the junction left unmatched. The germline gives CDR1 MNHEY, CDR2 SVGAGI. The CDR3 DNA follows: TGTGCCAGCAGTTATGCGACAGGGGAGGACTATGGCTACACCTTC. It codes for CASSYATGEDYGYTF.

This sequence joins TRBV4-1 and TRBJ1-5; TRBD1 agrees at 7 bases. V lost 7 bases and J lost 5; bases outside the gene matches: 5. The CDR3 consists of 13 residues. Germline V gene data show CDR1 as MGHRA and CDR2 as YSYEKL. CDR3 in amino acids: CASKGALDQPQHF. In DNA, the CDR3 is TGCGCCAGCAAGGGGGCGTTGGATCAGCCCCAGCATTTT.

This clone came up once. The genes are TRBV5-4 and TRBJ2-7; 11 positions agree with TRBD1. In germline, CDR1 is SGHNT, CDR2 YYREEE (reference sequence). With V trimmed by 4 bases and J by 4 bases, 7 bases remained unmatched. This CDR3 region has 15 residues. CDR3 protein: CASSPGQGAVYEQYF. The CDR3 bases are TGTGCCAGCAGCCCCGGACAGGGGGCCGTTTACGAGCAGTACTTC.

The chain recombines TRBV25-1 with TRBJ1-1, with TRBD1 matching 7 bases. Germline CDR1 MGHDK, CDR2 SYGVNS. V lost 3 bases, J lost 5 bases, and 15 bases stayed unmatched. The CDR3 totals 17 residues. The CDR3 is CASSDWSRRGQGTEAFF. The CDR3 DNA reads TGTGCCAGCAGTGATTGGAGTAGGAGGGGGCAGGGAACTGAAGCTTTCTTT.

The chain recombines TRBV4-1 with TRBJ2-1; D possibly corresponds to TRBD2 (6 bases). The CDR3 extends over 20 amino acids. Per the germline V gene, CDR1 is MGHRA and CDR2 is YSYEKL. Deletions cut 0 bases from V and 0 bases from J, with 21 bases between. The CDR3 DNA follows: TGCGCCAGCAGCCAAGATCCGGGGGTCCTTTTGTTAAGCTCCTACAATGAGCAGTTCTTC. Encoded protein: CASSQDPGVLLLSSYNEQFF.